A selection of T cell receptor beta chains follows, all from one sample in a study of blood T cell repertoires in COVID-19. TCRdb's table, derived via immunoSEQ multiplex PCR, lists solely in-frame clones and lacks some. Of roughly 30,000 clones listed, about 94% were seen once; the top ten hold 4% to 6.5%. The specimen sequenced was peripheral blood. The source is a human donor in a cohort sampled during active COVID-19. Both conserved end residues are part of each CDR3. The D gene is left open where the match is weak. The size of a clone is reported for some rows only, either as once, few or many, or as a class for expanded clones.

d_gene: TRBD1; v_gene: TRBV18; abundance: -; j_gene: TRBJ1-2; CDR3aa: CASSPGTGGRNGYTF; CDR3nt: TGTGCCAGCTCACCGGGGACAGGGGGGCGAAATGGCTACACCTTC
d_gene: -; v_gene: TRBV6-2/TRBV6-3; abundance: -; j_gene: TRBJ2-7; CDR3aa: CASNPGTGPTYEQYF; CDR3nt: TGTGCCAGCAACCCGGGGACTGGTCCTACCTACGAGCAGTACTTC
d_gene: -; v_gene: TRBV19; abundance: -; j_gene: TRBJ1-1; CDR3aa: CASSTQGWAFF; CDR3nt: TGTGCCAGTAGTACACAGGGTTGGGCTTTCTTT
d_gene: -; v_gene: TRBV7-9; abundance: -; j_gene: TRBJ1-1; CDR3aa: CASSLLGRSARRVNTEAFF; CDR3nt: TGTGCCAGCAGCTTACTCGGACGGTCGGCGAGGAGGGTGAACACTGAAGCTTTCTTT
d_gene: -; v_gene: TRBV11-2; abundance: -; j_gene: TRBJ2-2; CDR3aa: CASRLTPGGELFF; CDR3nt: TGTGCCAGCAGGCTGACCCCAGGTGGGGAGCTGTTTTTT
d_gene: TRBD1; v_gene: TRBV7-8; abundance: -; j_gene: TRBJ1-6; CDR3aa: CASSLGGGAYSPLHF; CDR3nt: TGTGCCAGCAGCTTAGGAGGGGGCGCTTATTCACCCCTCCACTTT
d_gene: -; v_gene: TRBV6-6; abundance: -; j_gene: TRBJ2-2; CDR3aa: CASIGSRMNTGELFF; CDR3nt: TGTGCCAGCATAGGCTCGCGGATGAACACCGGGGAGCTGTTTTTT
d_gene: TRBD2; v_gene: TRBV5-1; abundance: -; j_gene: TRBJ2-1; CDR3aa: CASSLTLAGSKEQFF; CDR3nt: TGCGCCAGCAGTCTGACGTTAGCGGGTAGCAAGGAGCAGTTCTTC
d_gene: TRBD2; v_gene: TRBV25-1; abundance: -; j_gene: TRBJ2-7; CDR3aa: CASSDQTSGGDEQYF; CDR3nt: TGTGCCAGCAGTGACCAGACTAGCGGGGGGGACGAGCAGTACTTC
d_gene: TRBD1; v_gene: TRBV5-1; abundance: -; j_gene: TRBJ2-7; CDR3aa: CASSSGQGGKQYF; CDR3nt: TGCGCCAGCAGCTCGGGACAGGGCGGGAAGCAGTACTTC
d_gene: TRBD1; v_gene: TRBV11-3; abundance: -; j_gene: TRBJ2-2; CDR3aa: CASSLTGTGWTGELFF; CDR3nt: TGTGCCAGCAGCCTCACCGGGACAGGGTGGACCGGGGAGCTGTTTTTT
d_gene: TRBD1; v_gene: TRBV11-3; abundance: -; j_gene: TRBJ2-7; CDR3aa: CASSLDRGEQYF; CDR3nt: TGTGCCAGCAGCCTCGACAGGGGCGAGCAGTACTTC
d_gene: -; v_gene: TRBV5-1; abundance: -; j_gene: TRBJ1-1; CDR3aa: CASSGETGKAEAFF; CDR3nt: TGCGCCAGCAGCGGGGAGACAGGAAAAGCTGAAGCTTTCTTT
d_gene: -; v_gene: TRBV6-6; abundance: -; j_gene: TRBJ2-7; CDR3aa: CASSYSPGAESYEQYF; CDR3nt: TGTGCCAGCAGTTATTCCCCAGGGGCGGAGTCCTACGAGCAGTACTTC
d_gene: -; v_gene: TRBV7-2; abundance: once; j_gene: TRBJ2-2; CDR3aa: CASSLVPRTGELFF; CDR3nt: TGTGCCAGCAGCTTAGTCCCCCGAACTGGGGAGCTGTTTTTT
d_gene: -; v_gene: TRBV30; abundance: -; j_gene: TRBJ1-1; CDR3aa: CAWTSGTEAFF; CDR3nt: TGTGCCTGGACATCGGGCACTGAAGCTTTCTTT
d_gene: -; v_gene: TRBV7-9; abundance: -; j_gene: TRBJ2-5; CDR3aa: CASSYRGGDGGETQYF; CDR3nt: TGTGCCAGCAGCTACAGAGGGGGAGACGGAGGAGAGACCCAGTACTTC
d_gene: -; v_gene: TRBV25-1; abundance: -; j_gene: TRBJ2-7; CDR3aa: CASSHQGPAYEQYF; CDR3nt: TGTGCCTCATCCCATCAGGGTCCGGCCTACGAGCAGTACTTC
d_gene: -; v_gene: TRBV18; abundance: -; j_gene: TRBJ1-1; CDR3aa: CASSPARVNTEAFF; CDR3nt: TGTGCCAGCTCCCCAGCACGCGTTAACACTGAAGCTTTCTTT
d_gene: -; v_gene: TRBV5-8; abundance: -; j_gene: TRBJ2-2; CDR3aa: CASSPGGGELFF; CDR3nt: TGTGCCAGCAGCCCCGGCGGCGGGGAGCTGTTTTTT
d_gene: TRBD1; v_gene: TRBV5-6; abundance: -; j_gene: TRBJ2-7; CDR3aa: CASSLERTGENYEQYF; CDR3nt: TGTGCCAGCAGCCTCGAAAGGACAGGGGAAAACTACGAGCAGTACTTC
d_gene: -; v_gene: TRBV3-1/TRBV3-2; abundance: -; j_gene: TRBJ1-4; CDR3aa: CASSPSGQIANEKLFF; CDR3nt: TGTGCCAGCAGCCCATCTGGACAAATTGCTAATGAAAAACTGTTTTTT
d_gene: -; v_gene: TRBV7-9; abundance: -; j_gene: TRBJ1-3; CDR3aa: CASSLGGRGNTIYF; CDR3nt: TGTGCCAGCAGCTTAGGCGGCCGTGGAAACACCATATATTTT
d_gene: TRBD2; v_gene: TRBV7-9; abundance: -; j_gene: TRBJ2-3; CDR3aa: CASTRLGLAGGTQYF; CDR3nt: TGTGCCAGCACCAGATTGGGGCTAGCGGGGGGAACGCAGTATTTT
d_gene: TRBD1; v_gene: TRBV3-1/TRBV3-2; abundance: -; j_gene: TRBJ1-1; CDR3aa: CASSQDSVGTGEVNTEAFF; CDR3nt: TGTGCCAGCAGCCAAGATTCGGTAGGGACAGGGGAGGTCAACACTGAAGCTTTCTTT
d_gene: TRBD2; v_gene: TRBV12-5; abundance: -; j_gene: TRBJ2-1; CDR3aa: CATMGLAGFSSSGSYNEQFF; CDR3nt: TGTGCTACCATGGGACTAGCGGGATTCTCATCATCAGGATCCTACAATGAGCAGTTCTTC
d_gene: -; v_gene: TRBV7-9; abundance: -; j_gene: TRBJ1-1; CDR3aa: CASSLGSSFIRGLNTEAFF; CDR3nt: TGTGCCAGCAGCTTAGGTTCTTCTTTCATCCGAGGGTTGAACACTGAAGCTTTCTTT
d_gene: TRBD2; v_gene: TRBV7-8; abundance: -; j_gene: TRBJ2-1; CDR3aa: CASSPRLAGATYNEQFF; CDR3nt: TGTGCCAGCAGCCCCCGACTAGCGGGAGCCACCTACAATGAGCAGTTCTTC
d_gene: -; v_gene: TRBV5-4; abundance: -; j_gene: TRBJ1-2; CDR3aa: CASSFRQDIYGYTF; CDR3nt: TGTGCCAGCAGCTTTCGACAGGATATCTATGGCTACACCTTC
d_gene: -; v_gene: TRBV9; abundance: -; j_gene: TRBJ1-2; CDR3aa: CASSVTSAGGLRGGYTF; CDR3nt: TGTGCCAGCAGCGTAACCTCGGCAGGTGGTCTAAGGGGTGGCTACACCTTC
d_gene: -; v_gene: TRBV27; abundance: -; j_gene: TRBJ1-1; CDR3aa: CASSLTGTKNTEAFF; CDR3nt: TGTGCCAGCAGTTTAACCGGGACAAAAAACACTGAAGCTTTCTTT
d_gene: TRBD1; v_gene: TRBV28; abundance: -; j_gene: TRBJ1-1; CDR3aa: CATTRDRLWTEAFF; CDR3nt: TGTGCCACCACCCGGGACAGGCTATGGACTGAAGCTTTCTTT